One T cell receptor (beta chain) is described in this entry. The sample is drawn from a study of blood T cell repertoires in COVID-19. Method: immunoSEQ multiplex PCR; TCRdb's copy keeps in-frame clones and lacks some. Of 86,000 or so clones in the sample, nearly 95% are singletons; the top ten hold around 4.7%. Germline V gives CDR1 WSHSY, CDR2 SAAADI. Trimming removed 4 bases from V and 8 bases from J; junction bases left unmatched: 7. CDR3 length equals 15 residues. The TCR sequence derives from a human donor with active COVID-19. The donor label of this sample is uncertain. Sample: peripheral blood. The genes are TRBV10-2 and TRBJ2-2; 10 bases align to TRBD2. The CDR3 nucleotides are TGCGCCAGCAGTGGCCCTAGCGGGGGTAGGGGGGAGCTGTTTTTT. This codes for CASSGPSGGRGELFF.